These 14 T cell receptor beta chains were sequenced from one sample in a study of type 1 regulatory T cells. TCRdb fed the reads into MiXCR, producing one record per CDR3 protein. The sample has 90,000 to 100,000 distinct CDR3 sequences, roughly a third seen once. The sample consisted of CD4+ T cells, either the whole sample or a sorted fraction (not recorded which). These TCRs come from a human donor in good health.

The CDR3 loop reads CSVKGVSGVREQYF. CDR3 nucleotides: TGCAGTGTAAAAGGGGTGTCTGGGGTACGGGAGCAGTACTTC. The chain recombines TRBV20-1 with TRBJ2-7; maybe TRBD1 (5 bases). The ends were cut back, 7 bases at V and 7 bases at J, with 23 bases in the middle. Germline CDR1 DFQATT, CDR2 SNEGSKA (reference sequence). CDR3 length equals 14 residues.

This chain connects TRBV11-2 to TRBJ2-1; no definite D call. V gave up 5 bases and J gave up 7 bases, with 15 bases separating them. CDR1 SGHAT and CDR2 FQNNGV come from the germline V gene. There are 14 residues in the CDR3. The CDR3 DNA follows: TGTGCCAGCAGCGCCATAAAAAGGCCGAATGAGCAGTTCTTC. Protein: CASSAIKRPNEQFF.

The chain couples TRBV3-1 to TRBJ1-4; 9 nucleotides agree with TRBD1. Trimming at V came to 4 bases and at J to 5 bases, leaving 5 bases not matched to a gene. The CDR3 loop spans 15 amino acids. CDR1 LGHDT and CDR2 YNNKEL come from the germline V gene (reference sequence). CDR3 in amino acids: CASSRSGTGNEKLFF. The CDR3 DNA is TGTGCCAGCAGCCGTTCCGGGACAGGGAATGAAAAACTGTTTTTT.

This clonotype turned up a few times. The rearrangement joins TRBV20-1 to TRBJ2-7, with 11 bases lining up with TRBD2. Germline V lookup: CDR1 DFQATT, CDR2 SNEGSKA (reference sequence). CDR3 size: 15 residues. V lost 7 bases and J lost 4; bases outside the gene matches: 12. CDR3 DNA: TGCAGTGTAGACCCCATAGCGGGAGGGTCGTACGAGCAGTACTTC. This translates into CSVDPIAGGSYEQYF.

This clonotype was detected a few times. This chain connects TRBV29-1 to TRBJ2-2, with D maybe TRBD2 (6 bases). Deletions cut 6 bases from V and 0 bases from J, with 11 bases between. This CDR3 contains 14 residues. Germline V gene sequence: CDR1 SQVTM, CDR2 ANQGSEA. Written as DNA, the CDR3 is TGCAGCGTCCGCCGGGGGTCGAACACCGGGGAGCTGTTTTTT. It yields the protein CSVRRGSNTGELFF.

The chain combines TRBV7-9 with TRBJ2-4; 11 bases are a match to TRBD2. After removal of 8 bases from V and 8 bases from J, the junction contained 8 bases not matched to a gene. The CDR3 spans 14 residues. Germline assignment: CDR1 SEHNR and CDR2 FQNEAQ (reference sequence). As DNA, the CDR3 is TGTGCCAGCCGAACTAGCGGGAGTCAAGACATTCAGTACTTC. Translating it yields CASRTSGSQDIQYF.

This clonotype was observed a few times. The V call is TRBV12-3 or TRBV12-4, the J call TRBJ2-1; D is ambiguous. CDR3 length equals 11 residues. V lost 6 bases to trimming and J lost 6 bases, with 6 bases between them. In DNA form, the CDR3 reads TGTGCCAGCAGAAACAGCAATGAGCAGTTCTTC. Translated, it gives CASRNSNEQFF.

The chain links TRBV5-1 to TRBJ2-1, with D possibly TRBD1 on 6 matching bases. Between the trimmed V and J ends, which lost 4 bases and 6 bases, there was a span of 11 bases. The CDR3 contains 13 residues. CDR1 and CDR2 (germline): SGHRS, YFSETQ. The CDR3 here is CASSILTGNEQFF. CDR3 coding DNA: TGCGCCAGCAGCATTTTGACAGGCAATGAGCAGTTCTTC.

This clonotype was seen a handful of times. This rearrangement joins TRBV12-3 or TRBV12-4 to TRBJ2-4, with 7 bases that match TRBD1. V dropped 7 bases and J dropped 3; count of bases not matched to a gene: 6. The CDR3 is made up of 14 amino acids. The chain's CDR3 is CASTKAGGKNIQYF. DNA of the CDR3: TGTGCCAGCACCAAAGCAGGGGGCAAAAACATTCAGTACTTC.

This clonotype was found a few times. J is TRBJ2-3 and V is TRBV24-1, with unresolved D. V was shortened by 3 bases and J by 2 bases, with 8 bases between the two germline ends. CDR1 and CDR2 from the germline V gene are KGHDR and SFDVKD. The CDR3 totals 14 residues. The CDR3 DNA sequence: TGTGCCACCAGTGATCGGCGGACCACAGATACGCAGTATTTT. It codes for CATSDRRTTDTQYF.

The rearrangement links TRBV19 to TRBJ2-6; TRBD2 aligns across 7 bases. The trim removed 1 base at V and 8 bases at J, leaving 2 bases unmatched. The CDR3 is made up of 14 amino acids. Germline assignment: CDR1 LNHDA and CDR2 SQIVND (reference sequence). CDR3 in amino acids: CASSIAGTTNVLTF. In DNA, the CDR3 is TGTGCCAGTAGTATAGCCGGGACTACCAACGTCCTGACTTTC. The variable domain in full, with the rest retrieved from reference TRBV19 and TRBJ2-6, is DGGITQSPKYLFRKEGQNVTLSCEQNLNHDAMYWYRQDPGQGLRLIYYSQIVNDFQKGDIAEGYSVSREKKESFPLTVTSAQKNPTAFYLCASSIAGTTNVLTFGAGSRLTVL.

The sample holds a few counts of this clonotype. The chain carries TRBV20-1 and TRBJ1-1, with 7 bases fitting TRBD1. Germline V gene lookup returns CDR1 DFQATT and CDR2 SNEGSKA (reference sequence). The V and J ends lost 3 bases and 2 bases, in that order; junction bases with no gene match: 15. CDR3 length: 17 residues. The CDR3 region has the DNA TGCAGTGCTAGTGACGCCCTGACAGGGCTAGGAAACACTGAAGCTTTCTTT. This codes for CSASDALTGLGNTEAFF.

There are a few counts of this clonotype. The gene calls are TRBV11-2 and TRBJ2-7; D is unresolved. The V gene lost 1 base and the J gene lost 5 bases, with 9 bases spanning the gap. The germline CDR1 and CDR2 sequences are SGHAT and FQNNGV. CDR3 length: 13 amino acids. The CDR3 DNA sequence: TGTGCCAGCAGCTTAGTGGGTCAGAACGAGCAGTACTTC. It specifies CASSLVGQNEQYF. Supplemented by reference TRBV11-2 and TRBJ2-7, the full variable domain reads EAGVAQSPRYKIIEKRQSVAFWCNPISGHATLYWYQQILGQGPKLLIQFQNNGVVDDSQLPKDRFSAERLKGVDSTLKIQPAKLEDSAVYLCASSLVGQNEQYFGPGTRLTVT.

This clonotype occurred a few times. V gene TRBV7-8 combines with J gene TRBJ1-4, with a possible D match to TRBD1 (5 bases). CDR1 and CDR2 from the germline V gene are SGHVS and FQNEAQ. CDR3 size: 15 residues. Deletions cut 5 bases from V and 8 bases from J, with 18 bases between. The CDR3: CASSTPRARQEKLFF. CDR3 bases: TGTGCCAGCAGCACACCCAGGGCCCGGCAGGAAAAACTGTTTTTT.